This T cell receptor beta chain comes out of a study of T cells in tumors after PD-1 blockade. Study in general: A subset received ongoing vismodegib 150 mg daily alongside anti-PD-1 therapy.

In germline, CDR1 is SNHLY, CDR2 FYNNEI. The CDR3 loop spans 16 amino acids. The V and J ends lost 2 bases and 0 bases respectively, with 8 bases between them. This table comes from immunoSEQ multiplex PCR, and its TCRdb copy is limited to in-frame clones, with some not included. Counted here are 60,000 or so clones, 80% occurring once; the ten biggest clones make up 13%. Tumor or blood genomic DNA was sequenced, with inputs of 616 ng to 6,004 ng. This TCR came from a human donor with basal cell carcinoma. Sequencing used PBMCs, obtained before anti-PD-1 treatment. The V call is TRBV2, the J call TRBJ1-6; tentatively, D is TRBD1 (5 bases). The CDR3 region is CASSETGNSYNSPLHF. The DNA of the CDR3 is TGTGCCAGCAGTGAAACAGGAAACTCCTATAATTCACCCCTCCACTTT.